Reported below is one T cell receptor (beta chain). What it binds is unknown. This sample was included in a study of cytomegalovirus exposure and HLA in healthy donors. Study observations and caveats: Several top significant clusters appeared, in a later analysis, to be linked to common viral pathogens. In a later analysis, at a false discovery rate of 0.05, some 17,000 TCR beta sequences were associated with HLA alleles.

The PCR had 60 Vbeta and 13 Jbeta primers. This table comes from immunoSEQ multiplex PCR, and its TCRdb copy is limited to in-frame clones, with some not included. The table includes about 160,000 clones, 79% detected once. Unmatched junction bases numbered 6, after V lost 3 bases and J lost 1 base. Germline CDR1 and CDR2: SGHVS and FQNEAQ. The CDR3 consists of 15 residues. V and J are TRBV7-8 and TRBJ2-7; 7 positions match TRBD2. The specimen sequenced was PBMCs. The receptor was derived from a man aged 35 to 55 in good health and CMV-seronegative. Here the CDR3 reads CASSLWGGRSYEQYF. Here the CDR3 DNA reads TGTGCCAGCAGCTTGTGGGGGGGACGATCCTACGAGCAGTACTTC. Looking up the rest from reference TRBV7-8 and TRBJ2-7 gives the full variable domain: GAGVSQSPRYKVAKRGQDVALRCDPISGHVSLFWYQQALGQGPEFLTYFQNEAQLDKSGLPSDRFFAERPEGSVSTLKIQRTQQEDSAVYLCASSLWGGRSYEQYFGPGTRLTVT.